The 27 T cell receptor beta chains presented below share a single source sample, sequenced in a study of blood T cell repertoires in COVID-19. The table came from immunoSEQ multiplex PCR; TCRdb's copy has only in-frame clones and leaves some out. Of some 120,000 clones in the sample, 84% were seen once. The source material was peripheral blood. These receptors were taken from a woman in her sixties with acute or convalescent COVID-19.

The table lists this clone with a count of one. This chain connects TRBV24-1 to TRBJ2-1, with a tentative D call TRBD2 (5 bases). Trimming left V 2 bases short and J 4 bases short, with 5 bases between. The CDR3 has 13 amino acids. Germline lookup yields CDR1 KGHDR and CDR2 SFDVKD. CDR3 sequence: CATSDSGYNEQFF. The CDR3, as DNA: TGTGCCACCAGTGATTCGGGGTACAATGAGCAGTTCTTC.

The chain carries TRBV9 and TRBJ1-5; 7 bases match TRBD1. This CDR3 is built from 15 residues. V shed 4 bases and J 1 base; nucleotides not matched to a gene: 5. Germline CDR1 SGDLS, CDR2 YYNGEE. The CDR3 DNA reads TGTGCCAGCAGCCGTTCAGGGGGAAGCAATCAGCCCCAGCATTTT. Translating it yields CASSRSGGSNQPQHF.

The V and J genes are TRBV5-4 and TRBJ1-6; TRBD1 is a possible D gene (6 bases). The V end was cut by 5 bases, the J end by 8 bases, with 11 bases between. Per the germline V gene, CDR1 is SGHNT and CDR2 is YYREEE (reference sequence). CDR3 size: 13 residues. The CDR3 spells CASSPDRYSPLHF. The CDR3 DNA reads as TGTGCCAGCAGTCCCGACAGGTATTCACCCCTCCACTTT.

V gene TRBV30 combines with J gene TRBJ1-3; D is unresolved. The CDR3 has 13 amino acids. Germline CDR1 reads GTSNPN; CDR2 reads SVGIG (reference sequence). The germline V and J ends were trimmed by 5 bases and 0 bases, with 8 bases remaining between them. The CDR3 DNA follows: TGTGCCTGGTTCTACGGCTCTGGAAACACCATATATTTT. It translates to CAWFYGSGNTIYF.

The V call is TRBV12-3 or TRBV12-4, the J call TRBJ1-2; D gene ambiguous. The CDR3 has 13 residues. The V end was cut by 5 bases, the J end by 0 bases, with 7 bases between. CDR3 sequence (DNA): TGTGCCAGCAGTCTCCTAGCTAACTATGGCTACACCTTC. Protein product: CASSLLANYGYTF.

The rearrangement joins TRBV5-1 to TRBJ2-7, with no clear D. With 5 bases removed from V and 2 bases from J, the gap between germline ends came to 8 bases. The CDR3 is 12 residues long. CDR1 is SGHRS, CDR2 YFSETQ, per germline. CDR3: CASRTETYEQYF. The CDR3 region has the DNA TGCGCCAGCAGGACTGAAACCTACGAGCAGTACTTC.

This chain joins TRBV12-3 or TRBV12-4 and TRBJ1-2; possible D gene TRBD1, 5 bases. V lost 8 bases, J lost 8 bases, and 15 bases lay in between. The CDR3 has 12 residues. The CDR3: CASARGGYGYTF. The CDR3 DNA reads TGTGCCAGCGCAAGGGGTGGCTACGGCTACACCTTC.

The chain has TRBV27 and TRBJ2-4; D not resolved. The CDR3 contains 13 residues. The V end lost 0 bases, the J end lost 6 bases, and 6 bases lay between the germline ends. CDR1 and CDR2 from the germline V gene are MNHEY and SMNVEV (reference sequence). The CDR3 spells CASSLSLLNIQYF. Written as DNA, the CDR3 is TGTGCCAGCAGTTTATCTCTATTAAACATTCAGTACTTC.

The gene calls are TRBV9 and TRBJ1-1, with D uncertain. The CDR3 has 14 residues. V lost 3 bases and J lost 3, with 12 bases in between. Germline V gene sequence: CDR1 SGDLS, CDR2 YYNGEE. The CDR3 spells CASSAYPGDTEAFF. CDR3 bases: TGTGCCAGCAGCGCTTACCCCGGGGACACTGAAGCTTTCTTT.

This clone was recorded a few times. The rearrangement uses TRBV11-3 and TRBJ2-1, with 12 bases fitting TRBD2. The V segment lost 7 bases and the J segment 9 bases; nucleotides outside the gene matches: 7. CDR1 SGHNT and CDR2 YENEEA come from the germline V gene. The CDR3 has 14 amino acids. CDR3 sequence reads: CASISTGLAGEQFF. CDR3 nucleotide sequence: TGTGCCAGCATTTCCACGGGACTAGCGGGTGAGCAGTTCTTC. Complete variable domain (other parts from reference TRBV11-3 and TRBJ2-1): EAGVVQSPRYKIIEKKQPVAFWCNPISGHNTLYWYLQNLGQGPELLIRYENEEAVDDSQLPKDRFSAERLKGVDSTLKIQPAELGDSAVYLCASISTGLAGEQFFGPGTRLTVL.

This clone was seen once. The V gene is TRBV29-1, the J gene TRBJ2-5; TRBD1 matches at 7 bases. The V segment lost 5 bases and the J segment 1 base; nucleotides outside the gene matches: 13. Germline CDR1 is SQVTM and CDR2 is ANQGSEA. The CDR3 sequence is 16 residues long. The CDR3 region is CSVHIIGDSLQETQYF. CDR3 coding DNA: TGCAGCGTTCATATAATAGGGGACAGCCTCCAAGAGACCCAGTACTTC.

This clone has just one count. The chain recombines TRBV18 with TRBJ1-2, with TRBD1 identical over 7 bases. V was clipped by 3 bases and J by 4 bases; unmatched bases: 8. Germline V CDR1 and CDR2: KGHSH, LQKENI. The CDR3 runs to 15 residues. CDR3 amino acids: CASSPPGQRIYGYTF. The CDR3 nucleotides read TGTGCCAGCTCACCTCCGGGACAGCGAATCTATGGCTACACCTTC.

CDR3 sequence: CASSPSLGRNNEQFF. CDR3 DNA: TGTGCCAGCAGCCCTTCATTGGGCAGAAACAATGAGCAGTTCTTC. The V and J genes are TRBV3-1 (or the pseudogene TRBV3-2) and TRBJ2-1; D call uncertain. The germline V gene encodes CDR1 LGHDT and CDR2 YNNKEL (reference sequence). CDR3 length equals 15 residues. V was trimmed by 4 bases and J by 5 bases, leaving 15 bases between them.

This chain uses TRBV10-3 with TRBJ1-1, with 7 bases fitting TRBD1. Germline V gives CDR1 ENHRY, CDR2 SYGVKD. V lost 4 bases and J lost 0; bases outside the gene matches: 11. The CDR3 contains 17 residues. The CDR3 sequence: CAISGGTAGSLNTEAFF. The CDR3, as DNA: TGTGCCATCAGTGGAGGGACAGCCGGGAGCCTGAACACTGAAGCTTTCTTT.

The rearrangement uses TRBV10-2 and TRBJ1-1, with a tentative D call TRBD1 (5 bases). The CDR3 has 14 residues. V was cut by 7 bases and J by 4 bases, with 16 bases left in between. Germline values: CDR1 WSHSY, CDR2 SAAADI. The CDR3 DNA is TGCGCCAGCACCGGCAGGGTCGCTGGCACTGAAGCTTTCTTT. It yields the protein CASTGRVAGTEAFF.

The DNA for the CDR3 is TGCGCCAGCAGCTTGGAAGGCGTCAGGGGCACAGATACGCAGTATTTT. It encodes CASSLEGVRGTDTQYF. The chain joins TRBV5-1 to TRBJ2-3; the D gene is possibly TRBD1 (5 bases). Deletions cut 0 bases from V and 1 base from J, with 12 bases between. The CDR3 is 16 residues long. Germline lookup yields CDR1 SGHRS and CDR2 YFSETQ. Using reference TRBV5-1 and TRBJ2-3 for the parts outside the CDR3, the full variable domain is KAGVTQTPRYLIKTRGQQVTLSCSPISGHRSVSWYQQTPGQGLQFLFEYFSETQRNKGNFPGRFSGRQFSNSRSEMNVSTLELGDSALYLCASSLEGVRGTDTQYFGPGTRLTVL.

The genes are TRBV7-8 and TRBJ1-1; D uncertain. Germline lookup yields CDR1 SGHVS and CDR2 FQNEAQ. This CDR3 region has 14 residues. Deletions cut 1 base from V and 1 base from J, with 7 bases between. CDR3 in DNA: TGTGCCAGCAGCTTAGTAGAGGGGAACACTGAAGCTTTCTTT. This translates into CASSLVEGNTEAFF.

V and J are TRBV5-1 and TRBJ1-2, with 7 bases identical to TRBD1. The germline V gene encodes CDR1 SGHRS and CDR2 YFSETQ. The V and J ends lost 4 bases and 0 bases, in that order; junction bases with no gene match: 6. The length of the CDR3 is 15 residues. CDR3 protein: CASSAWTGANYGYTF. CDR3 DNA: TGCGCCAGCAGCGCCTGGACAGGAGCTAACTATGGCTACACCTTC.

The rearrangement joins TRBV18 to TRBJ2-2; 12 bases line up with TRBD1. The CDR3 contains 15 residues. Germline CDR1 is KGHSH and CDR2 is LQKENI. With 3 bases clipped from V and 7 bases from J, the junction kept 3 bases outside the gene matches. The CDR3 DNA reads TGTGCCAGCTCACCGGGACAGGGGGCCGGCGGGGAGCTGTTTTTT. As protein: CASSPGQGAGGELFF.

This clone was seen a handful of times. The chain links TRBV5-1 to TRBJ1-1; D uncertain. The CDR3 extends over 14 amino acids. V lost 3 bases, J lost 7 bases, and 16 bases lay in between. The V gene's germline CDR1 is SGHRS and CDR2 YFSETQ. Here the CDR3 reads CASSSGEIMGEAFF. The DNA for the CDR3 is TGCGCCAGCAGCTCGGGAGAGATAATGGGTGAAGCTTTCTTT. The full variable domain, its missing parts supplied by reference TRBV5-1 and TRBJ1-1, is KAGVTQTPRYLIKTRGQQVTLSCSPISGHRSVSWYQQTPGQGLQFLFEYFSETQRNKGNFPGRFSGRQFSNSRSEMNVSTLELGDSALYLCASSSGEIMGEAFFGQGTRLTVV.

The chain links TRBV30 to TRBJ1-6; TRBD1 might be the D (6 bases). The CDR3 has 14 residues. The germline V gene encodes CDR1 GTSNPN and CDR2 SVGIG (reference sequence). V gave up 7 bases and J gave up 10 bases, with 20 bases separating them. CDR3 sequence (DNA): TGTGCCTTCGCGACAGGAAGGGAGGGCTCACCCCTCCACTTT. Amino acids: CAFATGREGSPLHF.

The chain recombines TRBV11-2 with TRBJ2-1; 11 nucleotides agree with TRBD2. The V segment lost 1 base and the J segment 7 bases; nucleotides outside the gene matches: 12. Germline CDR1 reads SGHAT; CDR2 reads FQNNGV. The CDR3 runs to 18 residues. In DNA form, the CDR3 reads TGTGCCAGCAGCTTAGTCCCCCCGACTAGCGGGGATCGGAATGAGCAGTTCTTC. It yields the protein CASSLVPPTSGDRNEQFF.

The chain links TRBV28 to TRBJ1-5; D not resolved. The germline V gene has CDR1 MDHEN and CDR2 SYDVKM. V was clipped by 1 base and J by 0 bases, with 16 bases between them. The CDR3 runs to 18 residues. In nucleotides, the CDR3 is TGTGCCAGCAGTTTATCGGAGGGCCGGAGGGCTAGCAATCAGCCCCAGCATTTT. This codes for CASSLSEGRRASNQPQHF.

The genes are TRBV18 and TRBJ1-4; D unresolved. CDR1 and CDR2 (germline): KGHSH, LQKENI. V was pared by 2 bases and J by 0 bases, with 4 bases between. This CDR3 comprises 14 residues. Here the CDR3 DNA reads TGTGCCAGCTCACCAGGCACAACTAATGAAAAACTGTTTTTT. The encoded protein is CASSPGTTNEKLFF.

This clone has more than one count but fewer than ten. CDR3 coding DNA: TGTGCCAGTCGCCATCAGGGTAGCAATCAGCCCCAGCATTTT. Its translation is CASRHQGSNQPQHF. This chain connects TRBV19 to TRBJ1-5, with a weak D call TRBD1 (5 bases). The CDR3 runs 14 residues. CDR1 LNHDA and CDR2 SQIVND come from the germline V gene (reference sequence). Deletions cut 8 bases from V and 0 bases from J, with 11 bases between.

A remark on this clone: Other DNA sequences from this sample encode an identical CDR3 as well. The rearrangement uses TRBV15 and TRBJ1-5; TRBD1 agrees at 9 bases. Germline CDR1 and CDR2: LNHNV and YYDKDF (reference sequence). Losses at the gene ends were 1 base for V and 6 bases for J; bases not matched to a gene: 13. The CDR3 runs to 18 residues. The CDR3 is CATSRVRMLRDRVQPQHF. CDR3 sequence (DNA): TGTGCCACCAGCAGAGTAAGGATGTTACGGGACAGGGTTCAGCCCCAGCATTTT.

The chain recombines TRBV11-2 with TRBJ1-2, with TRBD1 matching over 7 bases. CDR3 length equals 14 residues. The germline V gene has CDR1 SGHAT and CDR2 FQNNGV. J lost 4 bases, V lost 1 base, and 3 bases had no gene match. The CDR3 loop is CASSLATGSYGYTF. In nucleotides, the CDR3 is TGTGCCAGCAGCTTAGCGACAGGGAGCTATGGCTACACCTTC. The full variable domain, in which reference TRBV11-2 and TRBJ1-2 provide the parts outside the CDR3, is EAGVAQSPRYKIIEKRQSVAFWCNPISGHATLYWYQQILGQGPKLLIQFQNNGVVDDSQLPKDRFSAERLKGVDSTLKIQPAKLEDSAVYLCASSLATGSYGYTFGSGTRLTVV.